Below, 5 T cell receptor beta chains from the same sample are listed, as sequenced in a study of blood T cells in healthy people across ages. A sample-barcoded 5' primer and a J-beta primer mix were used in a second PCR of roughly 7 to 11 cycles. Via MiXCR, TCRdb re-called the 5' RACE reads, giving one row per CDR3 protein. The sample carries 1 million to 1.2 million distinct CDR3 sequences, under 40% recorded once. The sequencing sample was made of blood. These receptors originate from a man aged 18 to 30 in good health.

This chain links TRBV28 with TRBJ2-6; TRBD1 might be the D (6 bases). Germline V CDR1 and CDR2: MDHEN, SYDVKM. Trimming took 6 bases from V and 4 from J, leaving 13 bases between them. This CDR3 region has 15 residues. CDR3 in DNA: TGTGCCAGCAGACTACAGGGCACCGGGGCCAACGTCCTGACTTTC. This gives the protein CASRLQGTGANVLTF.

CDR3 in DNA: TGTGCCAGCACCGGCTTCGTTCGAGATACGCAGTATTTT. Residues: CASTGFVRDTQYF. This chain links TRBV2 with TRBJ2-3; D is ambiguous. This CDR3 is built from 13 residues. In germline, CDR1 is SNHLY, CDR2 FYNNEI. V lost 7 bases and J lost 5, with 13 bases in between.

The chain carries TRBV6-2 or TRBV6-3 and TRBJ1-5; D not certain. CDR3 size: 15 residues. Trimming removed 0 bases at V and 6 bases at J, with 12 bases between. CDR1 is MNHEY, CDR2 SVGEGT, per germline. Here the CDR3 reads CASSYSGLRSQPQHF. Here the CDR3 DNA reads TGTGCCAGCAGTTACTCTGGCCTCAGGTCTCAGCCCCAGCATTTT.

Written as DNA, the CDR3 is TGTGCCAGCAGCAATACTTGGGGTAATTCACCCCTCCACTTT. This sequence encodes CASSNTWGNSPLHF. The V call is TRBV2, the J call TRBJ1-6, with D unresolved. This CDR3 is built from 14 residues. V gave up 6 bases and J gave up 6 bases, with 12 bases separating them. Germline CDR1 and CDR2: SNHLY and FYNNEI.

The V gene is TRBV5-5, the J gene TRBJ2-2; D may correspond to TRBD1 or TRBD2 (6 bases each). There are 16 residues in the CDR3. Germline values: CDR1 SGHKS, CDR2 YYEKEE (reference sequence). Trimming shortened V by 4 bases and J by 1 base, and 14 bases separated the two germline ends. The CDR3 here is CASSLPAGQNTGELFF. The DNA for the CDR3 is TGTGCCAGCAGCCTCCCCGCGGGACAGAACACCGGGGAGCTGTTTTTT.